Shown below are 12 T cell receptor beta chains from a single sample sequenced in a study of cytomegalovirus exposure and HLA in healthy donors. TCRdb's copy holds only in-frame clones and misses some; the assay was immunoSEQ multiplex PCR. The data show about 170,000 clones, roughly nine tenths seen once. Sample: PBMCs. These receptors all come from a young woman in good health and CMV-seronegative.

This clone was seen just once. In DNA, the CDR3 is TGTGCCAGCAGTGCATCGGGACTAGCGGCTAATACCTACGAGCAGTACTTC. Encoded protein: CASSASGLAANTYEQYF. The chain carries TRBV6-1 and TRBJ2-7; 11 nucleotides agree with TRBD2. Per germline, CDR1 MNHNS and CDR2 SASEGT. CDR3 size: 17 residues. V was pared by 4 bases and J by 2 bases, with 10 bases of the junction left unmatched.

This rearrangement joins TRBV6-6 to TRBJ2-7; TRBD2 agrees at 8 bases. There are 14 residues in the CDR3. CDR1 and CDR2 from the germline V gene are MNHNY and SVGAGI (reference sequence). The ends lost 7 bases at V and 2 bases at J; junction bases unmatched: 7. Written as DNA, the CDR3 is TGTGCCAGCATTCTAACGGGGGGGGCCTACGAGCAGTACTTC. This codes for CASILTGGAYEQYF.

V usage is TRBV7-2 and J usage is TRBJ1-2; D gene unclear. The germline V and J ends were trimmed by 6 bases and 4 bases, with 12 bases remaining between them. CDR1 and CDR2 (germline): SGHTA, FQGNSA. The CDR3 is 13 amino acids. DNA for the CDR3: TGTGCCAGCAGGTGGCCCGACACCTATGGCTACACCTTC. Protein product: CASRWPDTYGYTF.

This chain links TRBV25-1 with TRBJ2-5, with D possibly matching TRBD1 (6 bases). V was trimmed by 3 bases and J by 4 bases, leaving 12 bases between them. Germline V CDR1 and CDR2: MGHDK, SYGVNS. The CDR3 has 14 amino acids. The CDR3 is CASSDRGIGETQYF. DNA of the CDR3: TGTGCCAGCAGTGACAGGGGAATTGGAGAGACCCAGTACTTC.

Details on this clone: This likely traces to a read error, being one base from a far larger clone. The rearrangement joins TRBV6-6 to TRBJ2-2; D is uncertain. Per germline, CDR1 MNHNY and CDR2 SVGAGI (reference sequence). This CDR3 is built from 13 residues. V lost 2 bases and J lost 3, with 4 bases in between. This chain's CDR3 is CASSYRDTGELFF. CDR3 in DNA: TGTGCCAGCAGTTACAGGGACACCGGGGAGCTGTTTTTT.

This clone has more than one count but fewer than ten. This chain uses TRBV7-6 with TRBJ1-5, with 8 positions matching TRBD1. Per the germline V gene, CDR1 is SGHVS and CDR2 is FNYEAQ. This CDR3 contains 15 residues. V was clipped by 5 bases and J by 5 bases; unmatched bases: 8. The CDR3 nucleotides read TGTGCCAGCAGCCCAGAGGACAGGGAATATCAGCCCCAGCATTTT. Its protein is CASSPEDREYQPQHF.

The DNA of the CDR3 is TGTGCCAGCAGCTATGCTGACAGGGCGTTTAGCAATCAGCCCCAGCATTTT. This translates into CASSYADRAFSNQPQHF. The chain recombines TRBV7-9 with TRBJ1-5; TRBD1 aligns across 7 bases. Per germline, CDR1 SEHNR and CDR2 FQNEAQ (reference sequence). Trimming took 4 bases from V and 0 from J; bases not matched to a gene: 9. The CDR3 is made up of 17 amino acids.

The chain employs TRBV2 and TRBJ1-4; D remains unclear. Looked up from germline, CDR1 is SNHLY and CDR2 is FYNNEI. The CDR3 is 14 residues long. V shed 7 bases and J shed 8 bases, with 17 bases lying between them. The CDR3 loop reads CASNGIVGREKLFF. The CDR3 DNA is TGTGCCAGCAACGGCATCGTGGGTCGAGAAAAACTGTTTTTT.

V gene TRBV28 combines with J gene TRBJ1-2; 8 positions agree with TRBD1. The trim removed 0 bases at V and 8 bases at J, leaving 5 bases unmatched. From germline, CDR1 is MDHEN and CDR2 SYDVKM. The CDR3 totals 14 residues. The DNA for the CDR3 is TGTGCCAGCAGTTTATGGCACAGGGGGGGAGGCTACACCTTC. It specifies CASSLWHRGGGYTF.

The chain joins TRBV30 to TRBJ1-1, with TRBD1 matching over 9 bases. Looked up from germline, CDR1 is GTSNPN and CDR2 is SVGIG (reference sequence). CDR3 length: 17 amino acids. V shed 2 bases, J shed 1 base, and the junction held 11 bases outside the gene matches. Written as DNA, the CDR3 is TGTGCCTGGAGTTTCTACGACAGGGGGATCCGGAACACTGAAGCTTTCTTT. Protein sequence: CAWSFYDRGIRNTEAFF.

This chain connects TRBV9 to TRBJ2-3, with 13 nucleotides matching TRBD2. This CDR3 spans 18 amino acids. CDR1 and CDR2 (germline): SGDLS, YYNGEE. Germline trimming cut 4 bases from V and 3 bases from J; bases unmatched to any gene: 11. The CDR3: CASSLRPALAGGTDTQYF. The DNA for the CDR3 is TGTGCCAGCAGCCTCCGCCCGGCACTAGCGGGGGGGACAGATACGCAGTATTTT.

V gene TRBV30 combines with J gene TRBJ2-3, with D perhaps matching TRBD1 or TRBD2 (6 bases each). Trimming removed 0 bases from V and 4 bases from J, with 14 bases in between. This CDR3 contains 15 residues. The germline V gene has CDR1 GTSNPN and CDR2 SVGIG (reference sequence). CDR3 residues: CAWSVMGGSADTQYF. The CDR3 DNA is TGTGCCTGGAGTGTAATGGGGGGCAGTGCAGATACGCAGTATTTT.